This TCR beta chain was observed in a study of cytomegalovirus exposure and HLA in healthy donors (TCRdb year 2017). Turning to the overall study: In an earlier analysis of roughly 590 of the donors, about 260 Gb of sequence data and 90 million to 130 million unique TCR beta sequences from about 179 million T cells were reported. An early release that covered around 590 HLA-typed donors contained approximately 300 gigabases of sequencing data and 70 million to 100 million unique TCR sequences. The genetic ancestry cluster associated with self-reported Caucasian donors included around 76% of the roughly 360 genotyped donors. The aim of the study was to test whether cataloging public T cell receptors could identify signatures of past pathogen exposure. The study profiled the T cell repertoires of approximately 700 subjects by immunosequencing and related them to cytomegalovirus serostatus. A separate validation cohort of over 95 different subjects was used in addition to the roughly 670-subject first cohort. The study combined high-throughput TCR immunosequencing, statistical association of individual TCRs with disease status, and machine learning to predict cytomegalovirus infection status. To study patterns of TCR occurrence, a later analysis re-analyzed previously published TCR beta repertoires from several hundred donors and added high-resolution HLA genotyping. Rather than using new phenotypic data, the later analysis identified candidate immune exposures from TCR beta sequences and from how often those sequences occurred across donors. In an earlier analysis of a few hundred of the donors, high-throughput TCR beta sequencing was used to judge whether each TCR beta V gene segment behaved as functional or pseudogenic. Donor age, sex, ethnicity and CMV serostatus were compiled together with the repertoire data. A later genetic analysis used genome-wide SNP genotypes for about 65% of the 666 donors, treating that subset as a discovery cohort. All discovery cohort repertoires had been generated using a single sequencing platform. HLA typing covered class I and class II loci at four-digit resolution. The number of donors typed differed by locus, with about 629-630 for A, B, C, DRB1 and DQB1, about 500 for DQA1, 600 to 610 for DPA1, and over 400 for DPB1. Because of strong linkage in the cohort, roughly five DR-DQ haplotypes were treated as single units for association and clustering. On average, 235,054 unique TCR beta nucleotide sequences were sequenced per donor among 300 to 500 genotyped donors of the cohort, with roughly 19% of those sequences being non-productive. General study outcomes and caveats: The study listed approximately 150 TCR beta chains as associated with cytomegalovirus. A later analysis found that most CMV-associated TCR beta chains appeared HLA-restricted, with HLA associations seemingly driven largely by CMV exposure. Three of the identified cytomegalovirus-associated TCR beta chains were confirmed in vitro to be specific for cytomegalovirus antigens. CMV serostatus was the only immune exposure information available for the cohort. In this cohort, only TCR beta chains were sequenced, and detectable features were limited by the absence of alpha or paired-chain data. According to a later analysis, parvovirus B19, influenza, CMV and Epstein-Barr virus appeared linked to several top co-occurrence clusters. A cluster of highly shared sequence variants was judged likely to be a technical artifact of the sequencing pipeline. Because counts were too low, about 18 rarely observed V segments, including chromosome 9 orphons, were excluded from the earlier analysis of some 590 of the donors. In a later genetic analysis, a missense DCLRE1C variant was associated with V-gene and J-gene trimming of TCR beta chains, and the association was replicated in an independent cohort. A later analysis associated 15,000 to 20,000 TCR beta sequences with specific HLA alleles at a false discovery rate of 0.05. In a later analysis, the rate of TCR association differed among HLA loci, with DRB1 alleles having the most associated TCRs and HLA-C alleles having the fewest. Roughly uniform sequencing depth across donors was assumed in presence/absence analyses, although this assumption may not hold. A later analysis found that HLA-associated TCR beta chains were more clonally expanded and had lower generation probabilities than equally common non-associated chains. In both the original and validation cohorts, the classifier was reported to diagnose cytomegalovirus status with high specificity and sensitivity. In an earlier analysis of several hundred of the donors, most TCR beta V segments were observed in productive rearrangements about 87% or about 30% of the time, broadly matching IMGT annotations. Some IMGT-functional V segments, including TRBV6-2 and TRBV6-3, could not be told apart with the 87-base-pair reads, so those segments were excluded. A further reported finding was that TCR beta sequences accurately predicted the HLA-A and HLA-B alleles for most subjects in the first cohort. In a later genetic analysis, fewer N-insertions in productive TCRs were reported among donors in an Asian-associated ancestry cluster than the roughly 700-donor mean. Assigning TCR associations to individual alleles was difficult when HLA alleles, especially DR and DQ, strongly co-occurred. It was suggested by the authors that the approach could potentially be generalized to other disease states and immunological phenotypes. Correlated functional status among segregating V segments might be attributable to linkage disequilibrium, but an unknown experimental factor could not be ruled out. Because some donors lacked HLA typing at each locus, the association tests relied only on the typed subset. While some public TCRs were present in many individuals, most TCR sequences turned up only very rarely across donors.

Details on this clone: The antigen it recognizes is unknown.

Libraries came from the immunoSEQ multiplex PCR assay. A mixture of 60 forward primers for TCR Vbeta segments and 13 reverse primers for TCR Jbeta segments was used in the multiplex PCR. The CDR3 region of rearranged TCR beta genes was amplified from genomic DNA by a multiplex PCR assay. Amplified TCR beta libraries were sequenced as 87-base-pair reads on the Illumina HiSeq System. The original pipeline was this. A later analysis tallied around 82 million unique TCR beta chains across the 666 repertoires, and some 12 million of those chains were shared by two or more donors. Raw reads were error-corrected and collapsed into unique sequences by a nearest-neighbor algorithm in which closely related sequences were merged to remove PCR and sequencing errors. Alignment of CDR3 sequences to IMGT reference sequences was used to assign V, D and J gene segments. For a sequence to be retained, at least a six-nucleotide match to both a V gene segment and a J gene segment was required. A rearrangement was called productive if the CDR3 had no stop codons and remained in frame with V and J, and every other rearrangement was called non-productive. CDR3 was defined according to IMGT convention as the region running from the second conserved V-encoded cysteine to the conserved J-encoded phenylalanine. In an earlier analysis of around 640 of the donors, sequences lacking an unambiguous match to a single V gene segment were excluded. An earlier analysis of 587 of the donors called V segments functional above 56.7% productive rearrangements and segregating when the between-donor standard deviation exceeded 5%. A statistical classification framework was built to diagnose cytomegalovirus status from the catalog of TCR beta chain sequences. A later analysis assigned V and J genes by comparing TCR nucleotide sequences with IMGT/GENE-DB human TR gene sequences. A later analysis assigned CDR3 sequences and most-parsimonious VDJ recombination scenarios with the TCRdist pipeline. In a later analysis, every TCR beta chain was defined by the combination of its CDR3 amino acid sequence and its V-gene family, and reads without a unique V-gene family were dropped. To address suspected cross-contamination and a sequencing artifact, a later analysis removed some 620 highly shared, low-generation-probability nucleotide sequences. In a later analysis, a clonal expansion index was calculated for each public chain from normalized within-repertoire ranks of inferred template counts. In a later analysis, generation probabilities were computed using a VDJ recombination model fitted to out-of-frame rearrangements, and the results were checked against IGoR. In a later analysis, TCR-TCR, TCR-HLA and TCR-CMV co-occurrence was scored with hypergeometric tests, and a repertoire-size bias correction was applied to TCR pairs. To estimate false discovery rates, a later analysis permuted the HLA or CMV assignments 20 times. In a later analysis, co-occurring TCRs were grouped with DBSCAN, and TCRdist sequence similarity was added when clustering was performed within HLA-allele-positive subsets. Repertoires with fewer than 30,000 or more than 120,000 public chains, plus five repertoires with anomalous nucleotide sharing, were excluded from co-occurrence clustering. Entries here come from immuneACCESS through TCRdb and include only in-frame sequences with V and J called. Some clones fail to appear in such tables; in the studies checked, an unresolved V gene covers under half of the shortfall, and the cause of the remainder is unknown. The V and J calls and clone size come from that table; D and trimming were worked out from the DNA. This sample's table has entries for around 150,000 clones. In total, the top ten clones hold about 1.2% of the sample.

Spanning cysteine to phenylalanine, the CDR3 consists of 16 amino acids. The read is trimmed to its CDR3 DNA, 48 bases read in frame from base 1. The junction shows trimming of 2 bases on V and 5 bases on J, and the gene matches do not reach 9 bases of it. Reading the germline V gene gives CDR1 SGDLS and CDR2 YYNGEE. The cohort consisted of 600 or so healthy bone marrow donors. At the time of sampling, all cohort members were nominally healthy, though unrecorded immune exposures were likely present. The donor tested CMV seronegative, placing the donor among the roughly 340 seronegative members of the cohort. Every donor gave a peripheral blood sample, and the peripheral blood mononuclear cells from that sample were used for TCR beta sequencing. Genomic DNA extraction from the blood cell samples was performed with the Qiagen DNeasy Blood Extraction Kit.

The rearranged chain carries TRBV9 and TRBJ2-5; TRBD2 aligns with 10 central bases. The origin of this receptor is an older woman in good health and CMV-seronegative. Sequenced: PBMCs. The nucleotide sequence is TGTGCCAGCAGCGTTGGACTAGCGGCATCCTGGGAGACCCAGTACTTC. Its amino acids are CASSVGLAASWETQYF. With the portions outside the CDR3 filled from the reference TRBV9 and TRBJ2-5 genes, the complete variable region becomes DSGVTQTPKHLITATGQRVTLRCSPRSGDLSVYWYQQSLDQGLQFLIQYYNGEERAKGNILERFSAQQFPDLHSELNLSSLELGDSALYFCASSVGLAASWETQYFGPGTRLLVL.